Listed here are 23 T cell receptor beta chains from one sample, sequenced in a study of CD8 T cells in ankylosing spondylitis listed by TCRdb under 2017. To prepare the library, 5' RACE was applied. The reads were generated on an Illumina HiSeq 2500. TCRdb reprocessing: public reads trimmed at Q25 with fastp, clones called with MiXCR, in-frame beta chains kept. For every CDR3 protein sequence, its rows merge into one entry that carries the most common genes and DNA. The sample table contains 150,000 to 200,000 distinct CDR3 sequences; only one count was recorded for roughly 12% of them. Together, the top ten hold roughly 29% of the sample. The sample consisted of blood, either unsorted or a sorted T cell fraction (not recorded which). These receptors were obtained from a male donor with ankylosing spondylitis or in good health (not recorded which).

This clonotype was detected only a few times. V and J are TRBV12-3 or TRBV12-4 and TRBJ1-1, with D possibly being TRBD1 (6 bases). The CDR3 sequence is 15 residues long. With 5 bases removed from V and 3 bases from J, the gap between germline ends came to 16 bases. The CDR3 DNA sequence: TGTGCCAGCAGTAAGTTGATGGCAGGGGACACTGAAGCTTTCTTT. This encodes CASSKLMAGDTEAFF.

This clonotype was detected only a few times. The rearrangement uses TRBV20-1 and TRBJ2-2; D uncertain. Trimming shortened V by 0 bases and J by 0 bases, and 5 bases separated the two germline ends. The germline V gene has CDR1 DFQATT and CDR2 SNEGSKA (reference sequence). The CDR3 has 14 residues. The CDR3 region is CSARDSANTGELFF. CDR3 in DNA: TGCAGTGCTAGAGACAGTGCGAACACCGGGGAGCTGTTTTTT.

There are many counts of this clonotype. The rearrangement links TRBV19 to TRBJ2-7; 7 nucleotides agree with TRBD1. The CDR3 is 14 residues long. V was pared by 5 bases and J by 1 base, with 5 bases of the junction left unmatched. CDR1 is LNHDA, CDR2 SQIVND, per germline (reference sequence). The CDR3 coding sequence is TGTGCCAGTAGTTCCCGACAGGGTTCCTACGAGCAGTACTTC. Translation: CASSSRQGSYEQYF.

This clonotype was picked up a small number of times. For the CDR3, the DNA is TGTGCCAGCAGCTTATTGGTAGCGGTAGCCACAGATACGCAGTATTTT. It is translated as CASSLLVAVATDTQYF. The rearrangement links TRBV5-8 to TRBJ2-3, with a possible D match to TRBD2 (6 bases). The V and J ends lost 2 bases and 2 bases respectively, with 15 bases between them. This CDR3 has 16 residues. Germline values: CDR1 SGHTS, CDR2 YDEGEE.

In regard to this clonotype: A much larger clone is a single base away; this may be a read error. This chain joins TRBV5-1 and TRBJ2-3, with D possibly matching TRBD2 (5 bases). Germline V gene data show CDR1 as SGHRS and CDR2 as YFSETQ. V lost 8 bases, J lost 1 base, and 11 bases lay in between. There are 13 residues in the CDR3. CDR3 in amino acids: CASAPAGTDTQYF. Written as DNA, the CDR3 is TGCGCCAGTGCACCAGCGGGCACAGATACGCAGTATTTT.

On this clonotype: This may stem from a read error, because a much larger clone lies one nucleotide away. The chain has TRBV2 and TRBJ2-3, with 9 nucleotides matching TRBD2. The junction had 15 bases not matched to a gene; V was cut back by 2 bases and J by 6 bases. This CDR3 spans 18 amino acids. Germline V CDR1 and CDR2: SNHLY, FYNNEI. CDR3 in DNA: TGTGCCAGCAGTGAAATAATGGCTAGCGGGAACCTTAGGGATACGCAGTATTTT. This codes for CASSEIMASGNLRDTQYF.

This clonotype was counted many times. The DNA for the CDR3 is TGTGCCAGCACCCGGACAGGCGCGATATACGAGCAGTACTTC. As protein: CASTRTGAIYEQYF. The chain joins TRBV28 to TRBJ2-7, with 7 positions matching TRBD1. With 7 bases clipped from V and 4 bases from J, the junction kept 10 bases outside the gene matches. CDR3 length: 14 amino acids. CDR1 MDHEN and CDR2 SYDVKM come from the germline V gene.

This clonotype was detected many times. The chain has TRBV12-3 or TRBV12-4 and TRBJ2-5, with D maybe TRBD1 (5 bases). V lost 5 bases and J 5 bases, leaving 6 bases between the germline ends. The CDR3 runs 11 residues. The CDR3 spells CASSGAETQYF. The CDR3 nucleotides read TGTGCCAGCAGTGGGGCTGAGACCCAGTACTTC.

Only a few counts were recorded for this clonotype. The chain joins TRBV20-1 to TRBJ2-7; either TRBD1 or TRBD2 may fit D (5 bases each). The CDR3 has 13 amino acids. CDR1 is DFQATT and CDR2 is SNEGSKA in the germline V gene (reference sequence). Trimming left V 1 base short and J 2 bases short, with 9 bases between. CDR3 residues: CSARAGTPYEQYF. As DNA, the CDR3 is TGCAGTGCTAGAGCCGGGACCCCCTACGAGCAGTACTTC.

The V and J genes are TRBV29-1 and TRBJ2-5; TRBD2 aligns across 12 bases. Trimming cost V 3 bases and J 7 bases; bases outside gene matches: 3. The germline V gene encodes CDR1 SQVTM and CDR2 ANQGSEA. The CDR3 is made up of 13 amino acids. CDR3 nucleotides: TGCAGCGTTGACTCTAGCGGGGGGGGGACCCAGTACTTC. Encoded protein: CSVDSSGGGTQYF.

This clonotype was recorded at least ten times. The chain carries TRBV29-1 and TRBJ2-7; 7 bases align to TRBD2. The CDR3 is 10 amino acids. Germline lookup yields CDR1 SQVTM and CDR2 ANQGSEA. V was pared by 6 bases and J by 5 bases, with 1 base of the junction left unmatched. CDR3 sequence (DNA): TGCAGCGTAGGGAGGGACGAGCAGTACTTC. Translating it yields CSVGRDEQYF.

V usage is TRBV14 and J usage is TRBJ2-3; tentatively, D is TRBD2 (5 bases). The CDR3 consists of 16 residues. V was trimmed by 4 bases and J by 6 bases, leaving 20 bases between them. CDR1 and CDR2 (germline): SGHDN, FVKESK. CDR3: CASSPRWEPFADTQYF. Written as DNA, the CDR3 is TGTGCCAGCAGCCCGAGGTGGGAGCCGTTCGCGGATACGCAGTATTTT.

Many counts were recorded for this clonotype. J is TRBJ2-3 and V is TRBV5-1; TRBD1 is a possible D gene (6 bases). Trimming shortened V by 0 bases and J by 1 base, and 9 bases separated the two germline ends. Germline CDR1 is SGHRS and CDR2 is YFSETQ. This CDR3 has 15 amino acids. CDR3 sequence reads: CASSLEGDGTDTQYF. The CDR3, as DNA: TGCGCCAGCAGCTTGGAGGGGGACGGCACAGATACGCAGTATTTT.

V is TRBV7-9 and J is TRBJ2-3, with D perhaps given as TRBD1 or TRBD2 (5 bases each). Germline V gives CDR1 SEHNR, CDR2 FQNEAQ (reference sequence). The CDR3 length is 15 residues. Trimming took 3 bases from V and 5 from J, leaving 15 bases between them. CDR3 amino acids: CASSLGPSWGDTQYF. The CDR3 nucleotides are TGTGCCAGCAGCTTGGGACCGTCGTGGGGAGATACGCAGTATTTT.

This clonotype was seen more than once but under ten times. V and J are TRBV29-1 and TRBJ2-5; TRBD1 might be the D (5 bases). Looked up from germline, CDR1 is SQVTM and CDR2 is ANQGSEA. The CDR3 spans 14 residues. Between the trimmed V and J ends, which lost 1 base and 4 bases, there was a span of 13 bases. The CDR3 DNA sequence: TGCAGCGTTGAAGGATTCAGGGTGGGAGAGACCCAGTACTTC. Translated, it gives CSVEGFRVGETQYF.

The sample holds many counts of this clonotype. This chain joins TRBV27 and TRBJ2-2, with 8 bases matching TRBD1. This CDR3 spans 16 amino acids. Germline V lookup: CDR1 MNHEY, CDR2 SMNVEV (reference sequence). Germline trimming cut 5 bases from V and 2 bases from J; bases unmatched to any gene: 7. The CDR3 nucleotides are TGTGCCAGCAGTCCCGACGGGACAGGAAACACCGGGGAGCTGTTTTTT. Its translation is CASSPDGTGNTGELFF.

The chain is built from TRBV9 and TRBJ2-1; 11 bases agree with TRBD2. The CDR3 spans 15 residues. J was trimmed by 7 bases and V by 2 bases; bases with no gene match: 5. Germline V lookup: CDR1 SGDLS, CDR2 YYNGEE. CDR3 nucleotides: TGTGCCAGCAGCGTGACTAGCGGGGTAGGTAATGAGCAGTTCTTC. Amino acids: CASSVTSGVGNEQFF.

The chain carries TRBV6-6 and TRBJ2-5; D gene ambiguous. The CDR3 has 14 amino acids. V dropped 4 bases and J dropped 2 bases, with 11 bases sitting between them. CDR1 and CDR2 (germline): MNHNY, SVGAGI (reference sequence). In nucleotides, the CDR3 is TGTGCCAGCAGTTTGACGCGACCTCAAGAGACCCAGTACTTC. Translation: CASSLTRPQETQYF.

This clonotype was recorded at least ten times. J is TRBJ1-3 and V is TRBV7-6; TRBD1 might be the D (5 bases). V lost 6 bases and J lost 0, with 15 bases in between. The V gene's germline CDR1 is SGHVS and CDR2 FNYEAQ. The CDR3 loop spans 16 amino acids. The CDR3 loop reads CASSPRQPSSGNTIYF. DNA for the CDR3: TGTGCCAGCAGTCCGAGACAGCCTAGCTCTGGAAACACCATATATTTT.

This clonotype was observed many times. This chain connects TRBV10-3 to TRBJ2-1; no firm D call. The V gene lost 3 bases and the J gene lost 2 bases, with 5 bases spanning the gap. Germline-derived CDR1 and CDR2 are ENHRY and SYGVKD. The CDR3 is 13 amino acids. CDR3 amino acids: CAISEGPYNEQFF. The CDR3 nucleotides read TGTGCCATCAGTGAAGGACCCTACAATGAGCAGTTCTTC.

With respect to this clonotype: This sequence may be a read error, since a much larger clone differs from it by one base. Here the CDR3 reads CASSFFYEQYF. CDR3 coding DNA: TGTGCCAGCAGTTTTTTCTACGAGCAGTACTTC. The chain combines TRBV6-9 with TRBJ2-7; D is unresolved. V lost 4 bases and J 3 bases, leaving 4 bases between the germline ends. The CDR3 has 11 amino acids. The germline V gene has CDR1 MNHGY and CDR2 SVAAGI.

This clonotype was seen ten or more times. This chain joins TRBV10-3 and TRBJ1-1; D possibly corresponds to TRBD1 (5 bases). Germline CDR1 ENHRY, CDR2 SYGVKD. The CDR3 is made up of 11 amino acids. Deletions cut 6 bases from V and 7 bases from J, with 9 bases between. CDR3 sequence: CAIRGTDEAFF. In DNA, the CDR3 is TGTGCCATCAGGGGGACGGATGAAGCTTTCTTT.

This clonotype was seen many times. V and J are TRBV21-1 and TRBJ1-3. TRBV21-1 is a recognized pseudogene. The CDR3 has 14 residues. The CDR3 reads CASRKTWSGNTIYF. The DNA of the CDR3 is TGTGCCAGCAGGAAGACCTGGTCCGGAAACACCATATATTTT.